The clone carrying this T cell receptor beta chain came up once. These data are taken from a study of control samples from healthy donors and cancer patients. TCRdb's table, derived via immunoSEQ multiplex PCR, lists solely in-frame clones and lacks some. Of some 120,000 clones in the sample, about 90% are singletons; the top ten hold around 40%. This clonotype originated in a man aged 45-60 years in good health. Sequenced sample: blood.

The CDR3 sequence is CASSVSGMNTEAFF. The CDR3 bases are TGTGCCAGCAGCGTCTCAGGGATGAACACTGAAGCTTTCTTT. The chain is built from TRBV11-3 and TRBJ1-1, with D tentatively TRBD1 (5 bases). The CDR3 has 14 amino acids. The germline gives CDR1 SGHNT, CDR2 YENEEA. V was pared by 5 bases and J by 0 bases, with 10 bases between.